This T cell receptor (beta chain) was sequenced for a study of identical twins' blood T cells. Via MiXCR, TCRdb re-called the 5' RACE reads, giving one row per CDR3 protein. Of about 370,000 distinct CDR3 sequences in the sample, around 30% were seen once. What was sequenced was PBMCs. This receptor was identified in a woman aged 18 to 49 in good health.

Here the CDR3 DNA reads TGCAGTGCTAGGTCGGTCACAGATACGCAGTATTTT. Protein: CSARSVTDTQYF. J is TRBJ2-3 and V is TRBV20-1, with D uncertain. Germline V gene sequence: CDR1 DFQATT, CDR2 SNEGSKA (reference sequence). This CDR3 region has 12 residues. Trimming removed 3 bases from V and 2 bases from J, with 6 bases in between.